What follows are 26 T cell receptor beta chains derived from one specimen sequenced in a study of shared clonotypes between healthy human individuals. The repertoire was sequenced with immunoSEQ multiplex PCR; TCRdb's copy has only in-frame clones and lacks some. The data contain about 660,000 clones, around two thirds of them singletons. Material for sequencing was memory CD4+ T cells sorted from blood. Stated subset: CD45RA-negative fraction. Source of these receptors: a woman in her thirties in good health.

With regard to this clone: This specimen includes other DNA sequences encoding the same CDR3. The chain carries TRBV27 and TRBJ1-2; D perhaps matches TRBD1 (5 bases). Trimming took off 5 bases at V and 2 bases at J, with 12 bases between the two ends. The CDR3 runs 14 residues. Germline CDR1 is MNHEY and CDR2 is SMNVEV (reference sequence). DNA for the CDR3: TGTGCCAGCAGTCCCGGGACGGGGAACTATGGCTACACCTTC. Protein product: CASSPGTGNYGYTF.

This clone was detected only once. The CDR3 reads CASSPRTVSEAFF. The CDR3 nucleotides are TGTGCCAGCTCACCACGGACAGTCTCCGAGGCTTTCTTT. The rearrangement uses TRBV18 and TRBJ1-1; the D gene is possibly TRBD1 (6 bases). The germline CDR1 and CDR2 sequences are KGHSH and LQKENI. Trimming left V 1 base short and J 11 bases short, with 14 bases between. The CDR3 is 13 residues long.

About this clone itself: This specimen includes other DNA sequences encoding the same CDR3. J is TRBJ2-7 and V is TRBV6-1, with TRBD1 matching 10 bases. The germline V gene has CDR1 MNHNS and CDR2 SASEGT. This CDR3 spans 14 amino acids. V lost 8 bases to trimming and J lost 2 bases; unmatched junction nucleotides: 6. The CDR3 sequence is CASRSGTGAYEQYF. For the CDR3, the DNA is TGTGCCAGCCGTTCCGGGACAGGGGCCTACGAGCAGTACTTC.

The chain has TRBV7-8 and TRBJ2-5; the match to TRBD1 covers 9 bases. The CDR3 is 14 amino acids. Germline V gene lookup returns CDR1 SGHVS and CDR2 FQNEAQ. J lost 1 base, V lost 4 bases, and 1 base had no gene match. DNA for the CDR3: TGTGCCAGCAGCTGGGACAGGGTCCAAGAGACCCAGTACTTC. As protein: CASSWDRVQETQYF. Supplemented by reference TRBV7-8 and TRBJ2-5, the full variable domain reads GAGVSQSPRYKVAKRGQDVALRCDPISGHVSLFWYQQALGQGPEFLTYFQNEAQLDKSGLPSDRFFAERPEGSVSTLKIQRTQQEDSAVYLCASSWDRVQETQYFGPGTRLLVL.

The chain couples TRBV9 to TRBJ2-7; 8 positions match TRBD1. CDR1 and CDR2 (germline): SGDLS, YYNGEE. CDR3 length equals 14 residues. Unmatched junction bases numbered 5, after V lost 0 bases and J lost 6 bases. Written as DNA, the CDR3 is TGTGCCAGCAGCGTAGATTCAGGGGGCTCCGAGCAGTACTTC. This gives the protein CASSVDSGGSEQYF. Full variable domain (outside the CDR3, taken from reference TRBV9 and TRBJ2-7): DSGVTQTPKHLITATGQRVTLRCSPRSGDLSVYWYQQSLDQGLQFLIQYYNGEERAKGNILERFSAQQFPDLHSELNLSSLELGDSALYFCASSVDSGGSEQYFGPGTRLTVT.

The CDR3 sequence is CASSLRTERPKNIQYF. The CDR3 DNA sequence: TGCGCCAGCAGCTTAAGGACAGAGAGACCCAAAAACATTCAGTACTTC. The rearrangement joins TRBV5-1 to TRBJ2-4; D perhaps matches TRBD1 (6 bases). The CDR3 totals 16 residues. Germline V CDR1 and CDR2: SGHRS, YFSETQ. V was shortened by 2 bases and J by 2 bases, with 14 bases between the two germline ends.

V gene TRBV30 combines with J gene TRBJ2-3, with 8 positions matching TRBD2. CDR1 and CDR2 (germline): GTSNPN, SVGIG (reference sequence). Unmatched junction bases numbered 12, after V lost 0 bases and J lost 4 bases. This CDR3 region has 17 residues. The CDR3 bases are TGTGCCTGGAGTGTACCATCTCCGGGAGGGCCCGCAGATACGCAGTATTTT. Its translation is CAWSVPSPGGPADTQYF.

The CDR3 DNA sequence: TGTGCCAGTAGTTCCCCCCCCGCCGAGGGGCAGTACTTC. Protein: CASSSPPAEGQYF. The J gene is TRBJ2-7, the V gene TRBV19, with TRBD2 as a possible D gene (5 bases). The V end was cut by 5 bases, the J end by 9 bases, with 17 bases between. CDR1 is LNHDA, CDR2 SQIVND, per germline (reference sequence). The CDR3 has 13 amino acids.

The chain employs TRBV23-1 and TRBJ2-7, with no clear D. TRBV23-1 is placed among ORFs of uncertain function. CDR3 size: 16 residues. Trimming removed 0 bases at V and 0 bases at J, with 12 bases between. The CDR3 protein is CASSQSLAESSYEQYF. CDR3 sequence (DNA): TGCGCCAGCAGTCAATCGTTGGCGGAGAGCTCCTACGAGCAGTACTTC.

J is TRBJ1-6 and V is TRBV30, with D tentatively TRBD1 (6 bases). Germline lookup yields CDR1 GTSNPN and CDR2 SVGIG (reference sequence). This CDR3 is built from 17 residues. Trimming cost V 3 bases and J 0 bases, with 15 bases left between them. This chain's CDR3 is CAWSLWDTSSYNSPLHF. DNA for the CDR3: TGTGCCTGGAGCCTGTGGGACACGAGCTCCTATAATTCACCCCTCCACTTT.

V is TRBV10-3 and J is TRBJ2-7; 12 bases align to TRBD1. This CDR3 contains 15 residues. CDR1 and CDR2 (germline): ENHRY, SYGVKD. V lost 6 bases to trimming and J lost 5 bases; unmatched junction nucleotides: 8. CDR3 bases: TGTGCCATCAGGGCGGGACAGGGGGCGTCGAACGAGCAGTACTTC. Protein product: CAIRAGQGASNEQYF.

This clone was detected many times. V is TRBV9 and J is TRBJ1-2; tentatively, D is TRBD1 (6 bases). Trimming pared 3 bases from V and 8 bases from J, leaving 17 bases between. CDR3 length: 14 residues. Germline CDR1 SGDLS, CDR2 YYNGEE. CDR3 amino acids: CASSANRVGEGYTF. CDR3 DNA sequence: TGTGCCAGCAGCGCCAACAGGGTAGGGGAGGGCTACACCTTC.

The CDR3 sequence is CASSPSPMNTEAFF. CDR3 DNA sequence: TGTGCCAGCTCACCAAGTCCGATGAACACTGAAGCTTTCTTT. The J gene is TRBJ1-1, the V gene TRBV18; D remains unclear. CDR3 length: 14 residues. The V end was cut by 2 bases, the J end by 0 bases, with 7 bases between. CDR1 is KGHSH, CDR2 LQKENI, per germline.

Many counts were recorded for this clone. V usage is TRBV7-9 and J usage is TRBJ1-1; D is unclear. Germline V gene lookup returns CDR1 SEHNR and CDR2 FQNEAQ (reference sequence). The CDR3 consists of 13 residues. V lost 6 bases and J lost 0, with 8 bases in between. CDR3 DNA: TGTGCCAGCAGTCGCGAGATGAACACTGAAGCTTTCTTT. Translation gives CASSREMNTEAFF.

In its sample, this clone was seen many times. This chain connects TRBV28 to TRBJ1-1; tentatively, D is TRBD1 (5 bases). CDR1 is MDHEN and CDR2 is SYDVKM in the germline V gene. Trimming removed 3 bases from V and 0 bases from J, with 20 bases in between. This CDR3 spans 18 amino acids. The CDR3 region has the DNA TGTGCCAGCAGTTTTTCGAGGAGGGGTCCTAACGTGAACACTGAAGCTTTCTTT. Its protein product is CASSFSRRGPNVNTEAFF. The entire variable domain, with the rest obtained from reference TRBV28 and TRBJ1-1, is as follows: DVKVTQSSRYLVKRTGEKVFLECVQDMDHENMFWYRQDPGLGLRLIYFSYDVKMKEKGDIPEGYSVSREKKERFSLILESASTNQTSMYLCASSFSRRGPNVNTEAFFGQGTRLTVV.

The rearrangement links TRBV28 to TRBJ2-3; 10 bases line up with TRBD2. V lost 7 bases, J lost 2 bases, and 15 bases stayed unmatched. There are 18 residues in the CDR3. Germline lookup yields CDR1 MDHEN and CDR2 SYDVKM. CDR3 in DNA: TGTGCCAGCAACCAGCGGTATGGACTAGCGGCAGTCACAGATACGCAGTATTTT. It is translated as CASNQRYGLAAVTDTQYF.

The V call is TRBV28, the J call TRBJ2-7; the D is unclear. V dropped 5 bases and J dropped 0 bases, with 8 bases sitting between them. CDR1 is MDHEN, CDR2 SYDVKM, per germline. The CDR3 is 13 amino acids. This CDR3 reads CASSASYSYEQYF. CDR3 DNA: TGTGCCAGCAGTGCCTCTTACTCCTACGAGCAGTACTTC.

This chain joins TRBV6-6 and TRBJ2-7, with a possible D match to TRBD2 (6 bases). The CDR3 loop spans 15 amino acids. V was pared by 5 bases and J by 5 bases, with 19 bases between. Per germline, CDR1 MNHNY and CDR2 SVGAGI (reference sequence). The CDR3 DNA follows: TGTGCCAGCAGTCCGTGGCGGGAATCCGCCAACGAGCAGTACTTC. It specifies CASSPWRESANEQYF.

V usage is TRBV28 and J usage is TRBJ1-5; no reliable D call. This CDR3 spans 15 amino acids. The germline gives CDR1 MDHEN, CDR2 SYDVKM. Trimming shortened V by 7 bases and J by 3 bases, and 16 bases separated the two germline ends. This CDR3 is CASITRAEFNQPQHF. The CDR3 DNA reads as TGTGCCAGCATCACTAGGGCAGAATTCAATCAGCCCCAGCATTTT.

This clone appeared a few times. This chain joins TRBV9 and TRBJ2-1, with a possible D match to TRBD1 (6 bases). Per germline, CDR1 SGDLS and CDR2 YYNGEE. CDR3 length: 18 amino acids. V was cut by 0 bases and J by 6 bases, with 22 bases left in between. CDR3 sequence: CASSVALTIGTYVNEQFF. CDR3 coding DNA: TGTGCCAGCAGCGTAGCTCTTACCATCGGGACATACGTCAATGAGCAGTTCTTC.

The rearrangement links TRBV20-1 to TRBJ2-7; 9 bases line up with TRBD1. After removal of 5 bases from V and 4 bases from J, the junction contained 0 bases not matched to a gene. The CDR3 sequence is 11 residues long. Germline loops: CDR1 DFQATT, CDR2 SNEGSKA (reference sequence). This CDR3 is CSADRGYEQYF. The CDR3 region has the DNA TGCAGTGCTGACAGGGGGTACGAGCAGTACTTC.

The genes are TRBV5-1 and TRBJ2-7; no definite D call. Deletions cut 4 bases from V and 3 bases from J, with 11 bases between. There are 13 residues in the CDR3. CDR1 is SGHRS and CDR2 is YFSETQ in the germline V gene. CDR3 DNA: TGCGCCAGCAGCCCCGGAACCCTCTACGAGCAGTACTTC. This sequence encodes CASSPGTLYEQYF. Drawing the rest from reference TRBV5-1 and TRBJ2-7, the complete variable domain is KAGVTQTPRYLIKTRGQQVTLSCSPISGHRSVSWYQQTPGQGLQFLFEYFSETQRNKGNFPGRFSGRQFSNSRSEMNVSTLELGDSALYLCASSPGTLYEQYFGPGTRLTVT.

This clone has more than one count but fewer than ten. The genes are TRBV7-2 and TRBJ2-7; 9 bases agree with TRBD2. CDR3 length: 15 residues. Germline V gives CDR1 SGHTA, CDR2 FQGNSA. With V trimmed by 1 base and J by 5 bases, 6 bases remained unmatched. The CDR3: CASSLDAGGMNEQYF. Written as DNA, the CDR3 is TGTGCCAGCAGCTTAGACGCGGGAGGGATGAACGAGCAGTACTTC.

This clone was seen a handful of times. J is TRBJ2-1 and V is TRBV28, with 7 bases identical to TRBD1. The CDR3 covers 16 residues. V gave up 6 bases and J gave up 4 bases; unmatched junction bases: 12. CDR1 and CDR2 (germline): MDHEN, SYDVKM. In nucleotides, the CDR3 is TGTGCCAGCAGACCCCAGACAGGGAAAGGGTACAATGAGCAGTTCTTC. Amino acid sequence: CASRPQTGKGYNEQFF.

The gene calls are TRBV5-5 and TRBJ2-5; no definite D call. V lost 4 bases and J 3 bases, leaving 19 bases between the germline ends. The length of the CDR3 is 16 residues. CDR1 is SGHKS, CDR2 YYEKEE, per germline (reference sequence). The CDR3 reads CASSPRLSPLKETQYF. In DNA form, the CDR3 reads TGTGCCAGCAGCCCTAGACTGAGCCCCTTAAAAGAGACCCAGTACTTC.

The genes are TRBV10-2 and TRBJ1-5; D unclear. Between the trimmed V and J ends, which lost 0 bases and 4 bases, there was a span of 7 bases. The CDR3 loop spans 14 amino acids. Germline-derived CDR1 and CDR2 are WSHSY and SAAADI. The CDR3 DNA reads TGCGCCAGCAGTGAGTCTTTTGAGAATCAGCCCCAGCATTTT. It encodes CASSESFENQPQHF.